This TCR beta chain was identified during a study of T-cell memory formation after mild COVID-19. Losses at the gene ends were 6 bases for V and 9 bases for J; bases not matched to a gene: 11. CDR3 size: 15 residues. This clonotype was recorded a few times. From the 5' RACE reads, TCRdb called clonotypes with MiXCR, one entry per CDR3 protein. The table records some 100,000 distinct CDR3 sequences, 8.5% to 14% of them present only once. Source material: PBMCs or a T cell subset sorted from them (not recorded which). The sequence was collected from a man between 18 and 35 years old who had mild COVID-19 (a few samples of this study predate the infection). Cell type and time point are not known. J is TRBJ2-1 and V is TRBV12-3 or TRBV12-4; the match to TRBD2 covers 10 bases. The CDR3 region has the DNA TGTGCCAGCAGGGTCCCTCGTAGCGGGGGGTCTGAGCAGTTCTTC. It specifies CASRVPRSGGSEQFF.